One and the same sample provided the 13 T cell receptor beta chains below, sequenced in a study of cytomegalovirus exposure and HLA in healthy donors (dated by TCRdb to the late 2010s). Libraries were made using the immunoSEQ multiplex PCR assay. A mixture of 60 forward primers for TCR Vbeta segments and 13 reverse primers for TCR Jbeta segments was used in the multiplex PCR. The table was pulled from immuneACCESS by TCRdb, which kept in-frame rearrangements only. Such tables lose some clones; where checked, under half of the loss comes from unresolved V genes, and the rest has no known cause. The sample contains 120,000 or so clones, about 10% of them found a single time. The ten largest account for about 4.7% of the sample. Sequenced sample: PBMCs. These receptors were collected from a woman between 18 and 30 years old in good health and CMV-seropositive.

The chain links TRBV5-6 to TRBJ2-7; possible D gene TRBD2, 5 bases. In germline, CDR1 is SGHDT, CDR2 YYEEEE. The ends were cut back, 4 bases at V and 3 bases at J, with 14 bases in the middle. The CDR3 totals 14 residues. CDR3 nucleotides: TGTGCCAGCAGCGGAGCCGGGGATATCTACGAGCAGTACTTC. Translated: CASSGAGDIYEQYF.

V gene TRBV2 combines with J gene TRBJ2-7, with 12 bases aligning to TRBD2. The CDR3 sequence is 14 residues long. The J segment lost 4 bases and the V segment lost 6 bases, leaving 4 bases of the junction unmatched. Germline lookup yields CDR1 SNHLY and CDR2 FYNNEI. DNA of the CDR3: TGTGCCAGCAGCGCTAGCGGGGGGGTATACGAGCAGTACTTC. Translated: CASSASGGVYEQYF.

This clone was seen only a few times. The chain combines TRBV6-4 with TRBJ2-3; perhaps TRBD2 as D (6 bases). Germline-derived CDR1 and CDR2 are MRHNA and SNTAGT. The CDR3 loop spans 15 amino acids. V lost 5 bases and J 0 bases, leaving 12 bases between the germline ends. The chain's CDR3 is CASSPGTASTDTQYF. For the CDR3, the DNA is TGTGCCAGCAGTCCCGGGACTGCTAGCACAGATACGCAGTATTTT.

The CDR3 protein is CASSRLAGVPEQYF. The CDR3 nucleotides are TGTGCCAGCAGCCGACTAGCGGGAGTCCCCGAGCAGTACTTC. J is TRBJ2-7 and V is TRBV2, with 12 bases aligning to TRBD2. With V trimmed by 6 bases and J by 6 bases, 6 bases remained unmatched. Per the germline V gene, CDR1 is SNHLY and CDR2 is FYNNEI. The CDR3 is made up of 14 amino acids.

This chain joins TRBV4-2 and TRBJ2-1, with a weak D call TRBD2 (6 bases). Germline V gives CDR1 LGHNA, CDR2 YNFKEQ. CDR3 length: 15 amino acids. Trimming stripped 3 bases from V and 3 bases from J, with 12 bases between. The CDR3 DNA is TGTGCCAGCAGCCAGGTCGGGGAGGACTACAATGAGCAGTTCTTC. This translates into CASSQVGEDYNEQFF.

This sequence joins TRBV27 and TRBJ2-7, with 8 nucleotides matching TRBD1. The CDR3 is made up of 11 amino acids. Unmatched junction bases numbered 0, after V lost 6 bases and J lost 5 bases. The germline CDR1 and CDR2 sequences are MNHEY and SMNVEV (reference sequence). The CDR3 sequence is CASRTGDEQYF. In DNA, the CDR3 is TGTGCCAGCAGGACAGGGGACGAGCAGTACTTC.

The chain has TRBV30 and TRBJ2-7; the match to TRBD1 covers 7 bases. The V gene end was trimmed by 5 bases and the J gene end by 4 bases; junction bases not matched to a gene: 5. Per germline, CDR1 GTSNPN and CDR2 SVGIG (reference sequence). CDR3 length equals 12 residues. DNA for the CDR3: TGTGCCTGGGACAGGGAAAGATACGAGCAGTACTTC. It is translated as CAWDRERYEQYF.

This chain links TRBV7-2 with TRBJ2-3, with D perhaps matching TRBD1 (5 bases). The V end lost 5 bases, the J end lost 2 bases, and 11 bases lay between the germline ends. The CDR3 runs to 14 residues. Germline V gives CDR1 SGHTA, CDR2 FQGNSA. The CDR3 region has the DNA TGTGCCAGCAGCCTCGACAGTTTCACAGATACGCAGTATTTT. It is translated as CASSLDSFTDTQYF. Complete variable domain (other parts from reference TRBV7-2 and TRBJ2-3): GAGVSQSPSNKVTEKGKDVELRCDPISGHTALYWYRQSLGQGLEFLIYFQGNSAPDKSGLPSDRFSAERTGGSVSTLTIQRTQQEDSAVYLCASSLDSFTDTQYFGPGTRLTVL.

The CDR3 region has the DNA TGTGCCAGCAGCCCCTTTACAGGGAACACTGAAGCTTTCTTT. Its translation is CASSPFTGNTEAFF. The chain combines TRBV9 with TRBJ1-1, with a tentative D call TRBD1 (5 bases). Germline V lookup: CDR1 SGDLS, CDR2 YYNGEE. This CDR3 region has 14 residues. V dropped 4 bases and J dropped 1 base, with 11 bases sitting between them.

V is TRBV10-1 and J is TRBJ1-1; TRBD1 might be the D (5 bases). Trimming took off 5 bases at V and 1 base at J, with 8 bases between the two ends. CDR3 length equals 13 residues. CDR1 is WNHNN and CDR2 is SYGVQD in the germline V gene (reference sequence). CDR3 in amino acids: CASSKQANTEAFF. DNA of the CDR3: TGCGCCAGCAGTAAACAGGCGAACACTGAAGCTTTCTTT.

The CDR3 sequence: CASKIAGEWAYEQFF. The CDR3 DNA is TGTGCCAGCAAGATAGCGGGAGAGTGGGCCTATGAGCAGTTCTTC. The chain uses TRBV27 and TRBJ2-1; TRBD2 matches at 9 bases. This CDR3 has 15 residues. Germline CDR1 MNHEY, CDR2 SMNVEV (reference sequence). V lost 7 bases, J lost 8 bases, and 12 bases stayed unmatched.

This clone was counted between two and nine times. The genes are TRBV6-1 and TRBJ2-1; 14 bases fit TRBD2. V was pared by 6 bases and J by 10 bases, with 5 bases of the junction left unmatched. Germline CDR1 reads MNHNS; CDR2 reads SASEGT. This CDR3 is built from 14 residues. The CDR3 is CASRGLAGAREQFF. CDR3 coding DNA: TGTGCCAGCAGGGGACTAGCGGGAGCGCGGGAGCAGTTCTTC.

In its sample, this clone was seen a few times. This sequence joins TRBV30 and TRBJ2-3, with a possible D match to TRBD2 (6 bases). Germline CDR1 and CDR2: GTSNPN and SVGIG (reference sequence). This CDR3 region has 15 residues. V lost 2 bases, J lost 4 bases, and 16 bases lay in between. The CDR3 DNA sequence: TGTGCCTGGAGTTTAACTCTGGGGGGAGCAGATACGCAGTATTTT. This translates into CAWSLTLGGADTQYF.